The rows below give T cell receptor beta chains drawn from one sample of a study of T cell changes during pregnancy in multiple sclerosis. Generated by immunoSEQ multiplex PCR, the TCRdb table keeps only in-frame clones and is missing some. The data contain about 53,000 clones, around nine tenths of them seen just once; the ten biggest clones take up approximately 2.8%. Sequenced here: CD8+ T cells from peripheral blood mononuclear cells, sampled before pregnancy. These receptors originate from a female donor with multiple sclerosis, enrolled in a pregnancy study. CDR3s leave out the opening cysteine and the closing phenylalanine or tryptophan.

TRBV23-1,ASSQLAGGLNTGELF
TRBV19,ASSIYPGYEQY
TRBV11-2,ASSLSRTVPSYNEQF
TRBV7-9,ASRAGHTYEQY
TRBV7-3,ASSWDNPPSYEQY
TRBV13,ASSYRTELQPAREKLF
TRBV7-2,ASSSSTRPGLKETQY
TRBV15,ATSSRGQSSYEQY
TRBV9,ASSVGLGGATDTQY
TRBV4-3,ASSPEGMRSGGVYSSTDTQY
TRBV7-2,ASSLRTPDRGYEQY
TRBV27,ASSLFPGLAGSEGETQY
TRBV5-6,ASSFGEGGLAEAF
TRBV5-4,ASSLAGGGFQISYEQY
TRBV7-6,ASSPRTGGWEDTEAF
TRBV7-2,ASSGTSGGDEQF
TRBV15,ATSDQGSYEQY
TRBV7-9,ASSLGQGGSPLH
TRBV27,ASSPSLAWSGGSPLH
TRBV9,ASSLLSGGFYNEQF
TRBV12-5,ASGLVPGQSKDTQY
TRBV9,ASSTPGQGAYNEQF
TRBV4-3,ASSPRLPWGNQPQH
TRBV2,ASAGTGVYNEQF
TRBV4-2,ASSHLTGDSDEQF
TRBV4-1,ASSQDEGGGAGNEQF
TRBV4-1,ASSQDPGSGAPYNEQF
TRBV7-9,ASSEQGWEKLF
TRBV4-3,ASSQDAQGISPLH
TRBV29-1,GFPRGGETQY
TRBV5-5,ASSSPGSKNSPLH
TRBV2,ASSEDRYYEQY
TRBV2,ASRLPLANQPQH
TRBV5-4,ASSFYRDTEAF
TRBV7-9,ASSSPGQGDQPQH
TRBV6-1,ASGGRPQH
TRBV7-9,ASSYGTGGDNYGYT
TRBV2,ASSGGRDRPTYNEQF
TRBV5-6,ASSYGTGGGYGYT
TRBV27,ASVGTGDLNTEAF
TRBV7-9,ASSPGGGNQPQH
TRBV4-1,ASSQRTGSGTEAF
TRBV6-4,ASSDGGATDTQY
TRBV19,ASRLGGMDEAF
TRBV7-9,ASSLGQSNTEAF
TRBV9,ASSVEGLAGGSSTDTQY